This TCR beta chain was profiled in a study of blood T cells in healthy people across ages. Findings and caveats of the study: Higher diversity and more naive CD4+ cells were features of long-lived donors, compared to aged donors. CMV status of donors was not determined, possibly confounding expanded clonotype changes.

With regard to this clonotype: No antigen is known for it.

Germline V gene sequence: CDR1 MNHEY, CDR2 SMNVEV (reference sequence). Trimming left V 0 bases short and J 4 bases short, with 22 bases between. The CDR3 loop spans 18 amino acids. For every donor, a draw yielded around 9.4 milliliters of peripheral blood. Next came a second PCR, run for about 7 to 12 cycles, which used a sample-barcoded 5' primer along with a J-beta primer mix. TCRdb reanalysed the 5' RACE reads using MiXCR and keeps one entry per CDR3 protein. The sample has approximately 810,000 distinct CDR3 sequences, 35% to 40% seen once; the top ten hold over 10%. The rearrangement uses TRBV27 and TRBJ2-7, with D tentatively TRBD1 or TRBD2 (5 bases each). This sequence was found in a man between 18 and 35 years old in good health. Sequencing was carried out using blood. CDR3 sequence (DNA): TGTGCCAGCAGTTTATCGTACCATGTGGGACGGAAGACATACGAGCAGTACTTC. This codes for CASSLSYHVGRKTYEQYF.